This is a list of T cell receptor beta chains from one sample in a study of PD-1 blockade in mismatch repair-deficient tumors. Antigens of these TCRs are unknown. Assay: immunoSEQ multiplex PCR; the TCRdb copy retains only in-frame clones and omits some. Of about 13,000 clones detected, around 80% appear once; the ten largest clones hold approximately 20%. Specimen: cells cultured in vitro, collected from a patient treated with pembrolizumab. The receptor set was obtained from an adult with mismatch repair-deficient cancer. CDR3s include the opening cysteine and the closing phenylalanine or tryptophan. Rows give clone size only sometimes, using once, few, many, or a class for an expanded clone.

V,size,J,CDR3
TRBV29-1,-,TRBJ2-1,CSVGLAAGSYNEQFF
TRBV7-3,-,TRBJ2-3,CASSSTGDTQYF
TRBV27,-,TRBJ2-1,CASSLRGTSNNEQFF
TRBV5-1,once,TRBJ2-2,CASSPDRGNTGELFF
TRBV5-4,-,TRBJ2-2,CASSLKSGELFF
TRBV7-7,-,TRBJ2-7,CASSLLREAGEQYF
TRBV19,-,TRBJ2-7,CASSTGQGAAYEQYF
TRBV27,once,TRBJ1-1,CASSGQVRTEAFF
TRBV19,-,TRBJ1-1,CASKDRERNTEAFF
TRBV7-2,once,TRBJ1-2,CASSPGLHNQDYGYTF
TRBV6-5,once,TRBJ1-2,CASSSTGSRNYGYTF